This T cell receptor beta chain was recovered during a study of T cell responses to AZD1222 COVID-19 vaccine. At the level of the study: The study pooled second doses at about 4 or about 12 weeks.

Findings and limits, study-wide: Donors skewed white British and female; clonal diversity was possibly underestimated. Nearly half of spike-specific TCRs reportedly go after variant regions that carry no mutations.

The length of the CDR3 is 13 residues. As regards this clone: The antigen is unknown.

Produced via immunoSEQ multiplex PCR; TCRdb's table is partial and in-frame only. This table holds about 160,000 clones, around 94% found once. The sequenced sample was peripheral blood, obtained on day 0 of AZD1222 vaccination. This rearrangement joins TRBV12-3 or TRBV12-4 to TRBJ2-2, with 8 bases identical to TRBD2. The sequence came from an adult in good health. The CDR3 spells CALAEGAHGELFF. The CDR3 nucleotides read TGTGCACTAGCGGAAGGGGCCCACGGGGAGCTGTTTTTT.